This T cell receptor (beta chain) was captured in a study of CD8+ T cells in alopecia areata. Per the germline V gene, CDR1 is SGHTA and CDR2 is FQGTGA. Trimming pared 4 bases from V and 5 bases from J, leaving 13 bases between. The CDR3 loop spans 14 amino acids. Extracted RNA was reverse transcribed, and the resulting cDNA served as sequencing template. TCRdb's copy holds only in-frame clones and misses some; the assay was immunoSEQ multiplex PCR. The profile shows fewer than 150,000 clones, roughly 68% of them singletons. This clone has only one observation. Sequencing used CD4+ T cells sorted from blood. The gene calls are TRBV7-3 and TRBJ2-3; perhaps TRBD1 as D (5 bases). The sequence was collected from a human donor in good health. This chain's CDR3 is CASSSRLGVDTQYF. CDR3 nucleotide sequence: TGTGCCAGCAGCTCACGGCTAGGGGTAGATACGCAGTATTTT.